This TCR beta chain was profiled in a study of blood T cell repertoires in COVID-19. Study in general: There were acute and convalescent COVID-19 samples, and they came from the United States, Italy and Spain. PBMCs, B-cell-depleted T cells, or T cells provided the cDNA or gDNA that made up the material.

This CDR3 has 12 amino acids. Germline values: CDR1 MNHEY, CDR2 SVGAGI. V shed 7 bases and J shed 0 bases, with 6 bases lying between them. Per the authors' pipeline: Researchers report that nucleated cell counts were estimated from reference gene primer amplification. Clones were sequenced by immunoSEQ multiplex PCR, and TCRdb holds only the in-frame ones, with some missing. That table supplies the V and J calls and clone size; D and trimming were determined from the DNA. The sample contains 85,000 to 90,000 clones, 75% to 95% of which appear only once. J is TRBJ1-1 and V is TRBV6-5; D is uncertain. Sequenced: peripheral blood. This clonotype originated in a human donor with active COVID-19. The donor label of this sample is uncertain. The DNA of the CDR3 is TGTGCCAGCATAGCGTTGAACACTGAAGCTTTCTTT. It encodes CASIALNTEAFF.